The sequence of this TCR beta chain was determined in a study of neurological immune-mediated disorders. TCRdb ran MiXCR on the 5' RACE reads and lists one entry per CDR3 protein. The sample contains some 38,000 distinct CDR3 sequences, about 3.2% of which appear only once. Time point of the sample: longitudinal time-point 1 (baseline). The V end was cut by 5 bases, the J end by 2 bases, with 10 bases between. In germline, CDR1 is MNHEY, CDR2 SMNVEV (reference sequence). This CDR3 is 13 amino acids long. At least ten counts were recorded for this clonotype. V gene TRBV27 combines with J gene TRBJ2-7; D ambiguous. This clonotype originated in a woman aged 60-75 years with multiple sclerosis. The sequenced material came from PBMCs. CDR3 nucleotide sequence: TGTGCCAGCAGTACAAGACGGACCTACGAGCAGTACTTC. Amino acid sequence: CASSTRRTYEQYF.